Listed below are T cell receptor beta chains from one sample, sequenced in a study of sequential checkpoint blockade in melanoma. TCRdb's copy holds only in-frame clones and misses some; the assay was immunoSEQ multiplex PCR. Of approximately 21,000 clones in the sample, about four fifths were seen once. This specimen consisted of CD8+ T cells sorted from blood (inferred from file names), obtained from a patient given nivolumab and ipilimumab in sequence. The receptors stem from a human donor with melanoma. Both conserved end residues are part of each CDR3. Fields, in order: D gene, clone size, CDR3 length, J gene, V gene, CDR3 DNA, CDR3 protein. A D gene is named only where the DNA matches it firmly. Clone size, where shown, is once, few, many, or a class for clones that have expanded.

-,-,15,TRBJ2-5,TRBV7-8,TGTGCCAGCAGCTTAAGCGGACTCAGAGACGAGACCCAGTACTTC,CASSLSGLRDETQYF
TRBD2,-,15,TRBJ2-3,TRBV7-2,TGTGCCAGCAGCCCGACTAGCGGGGGGGCAGATACGCAGTATTTT,CASSPTSGGADTQYF
TRBD1,-,15,TRBJ1-1,TRBV19,TGTGCCAGTAACCAAATTGCAGGGGGAGACACTGAAGCTTTCTTT,CASNQIAGGDTEAFF
-,-,18,TRBJ1-1,TRBV9,TGTGCCAGCAGCTTAAGACCAGGCCCAGGCCCTTTGAACACTGAAGCTTTCTTT,CASSLRPGPGPLNTEAFF
-,-,14,TRBJ2-1,TRBV6-6,TGTGCCAGCAGTACAACGGGGAGCTACAATGAGCAGTTCTTC,CASSTTGSYNEQFF
-,-,13,TRBJ2-7,TRBV27,TGTGCCAGCCGTCAGTCATTCTCCTACGAGCAGTACTTC,CASRQSFSYEQYF
-,-,14,TRBJ2-7,TRBV11-2,TGTGCCAGCAGCTTAGTTTCCACCACCTACGAGCAGTACTTC,CASSLVSTTYEQYF
TRBD1,few,13,TRBJ2-1,TRBV6-5,TGTGCCAGCAGTGAAGGGACAGGGTGGGAGCAGTTCTTC,CASSEGTGWEQFF
-,-,19,TRBJ2-3,TRBV10-3,TGTGCCATCAGTGAGCCGGTGGAGGGAAGAGGACCTAGCACAGATACGCAGTATTTT,CAISEPVEGRGPSTDTQYF
-,few,19,TRBJ2-3,TRBV18,TGTGCCAGCTCACCAGATCCCTTCGCCGGGACAAGAAGCACAGATACGCAGTATTTT,CASSPDPFAGTRSTDTQYF
-,-,13,TRBJ2-7,TRBV27,TGTGCCAGCAGTTTAGGGACTTCTTACGAGCAGTACTTC,CASSLGTSYEQYF
-,-,13,TRBJ2-3,TRBV14,TGTGCCAGCAGCCCATCCGGGACAGATACGCAGTATTTT,CASSPSGTDTQYF
-,once,16,TRBJ2-7,TRBV6-5,TGTGCCAGCAGTTACTCCCCCGGCGGCGAGACCTACGAGCAGTACTTC,CASSYSPGGETYEQYF
-,-,14,TRBJ2-2,TRBV11-2,TGTGCCAGCAGCTTCTGGGGGCGAGGCGGGGAGCTGTTTTTT,CASSFWGRGGELFF
-,-,14,TRBJ1-1,TRBV9,TGTGCCAGCAGCGTGGGGGGATTTGGAACTGAAGCTTTCTTT,CASSVGGFGTEAFF
-,once,12,TRBJ1-2,TRBV13,TGTGCCAGCAGCCCCAGGGTTGAGGGCTACACCTTC,CASSPRVEGYTF
-,-,15,TRBJ2-1,TRBV6-1,TGTGCCAGCAGTGAAGCGACAGTCACCTACAATGAGCAGTTCTTC,CASSEATVTYNEQFF
TRBD1,-,15,TRBJ1-1,TRBV27,TGTGCCAGCGGAACTAAAGGGGGCGTGGGCACTGAAGCTTTCTTT,CASGTKGGVGTEAFF
TRBD1,-,15,TRBJ1-5,TRBV4-3,TGCGCCAGCAGCCCGGACAGGGCGCTCAATCAGCCCCAGCATTTT,CASSPDRALNQPQHF
TRBD1,-,15,TRBJ1-4,TRBV5-5,TGTGCCAGCAGCCGATTCGGGACAGAGAATGAAAAACTGTTTTTT,CASSRFGTENEKLFF
-,-,13,TRBJ2-7,TRBV4-1,TGCGCCAGCAGCCAAGGACTAGTGGACGAGCAGTACTTC,CASSQGLVDEQYF
TRBD1,-,15,TRBJ2-7,TRBV13,TGTGCCAGCAGCTTCCCGACAGGGGGCTCCTACGAGCAGTACTTC,CASSFPTGGSYEQYF
TRBD2,-,15,TRBJ2-1,TRBV5-1,TGCGCCAGCAGCACTGCGGGGGGCCCGTTCAATGAGCAGTTCTTC,CASSTAGGPFNEQFF
-,-,15,TRBJ1-6,TRBV4-1,TGCGCCAGCAGCCAAGATACAGGGCGGAATTCACCCCTCCACTTT,CASSQDTGRNSPLHF